The 23 T cell receptor beta chains below were found in one sample sequenced in a study of blood T cells in healthy people across ages. Combining a sample-barcoded 5' primer with a J-beta primer mix, a second PCR ran for about 6 to 11 cycles. Using its own MiXCR run on the 5' RACE reads, TCRdb lists one record per CDR3 protein. This sample yields fewer than 2,000,000 distinct CDR3 sequences, of which about two fifths are seen a single time; under 30% belongs to the top ten. Sequences were obtained from blood. Receptor source: a human donor in good health.

The table lists this clonotype with a few counts. The V and J genes are TRBV18 and TRBJ2-1, with D perhaps given as TRBD1 or TRBD2 (5 bases each). Deletions cut 3 bases from V and 8 bases from J, with 11 bases between. The germline V gene has CDR1 KGHSH and CDR2 LQKENI. CDR3 size: 13 residues. CDR3 nucleotides: TGTGCCAGCTCACCTGGGACCACCGATGAGCAGTTCTTC. This encodes CASSPGTTDEQFF.

The J gene is TRBJ2-1, the V gene TRBV20-1; perhaps TRBD2 as D (7 bases). Trimming removed 1 base from V and 1 base from J, with 14 bases in between. CDR3 size: 16 residues. Germline V CDR1 and CDR2: DFQATT, SNEGSKA (reference sequence). DNA of the CDR3: TGCAGTGCTAGAGCCTGGGCGGGGGCGTCCTACAATGAGCAGTTCTTC. This sequence encodes CSARAWAGASYNEQFF.

The CDR3 loop is CASERSPIQGFTEAFF. DNA for the CDR3: TGTGCCAGCGAACGGTCCCCTATACAGGGGTTCACTGAAGCTTTCTTT. This chain links TRBV10-3 with TRBJ1-1; 7 bases match TRBD1. Trimming took 10 bases from V and 4 from J; bases not matched to a gene: 18. The germline gives CDR1 ENHRY, CDR2 SYGVKD. There are 16 residues in the CDR3.

The rearrangement joins TRBV6-5 to TRBJ2-1; D may be TRBD2 (7 bases). Germline lookup yields CDR1 MNHEY and CDR2 SVGAGI. This CDR3 comprises 15 residues. The ends were cut back, 5 bases at V and 3 bases at J, with 14 bases in the middle. Here the CDR3 reads CASSDGEGGYNEQFF. CDR3 coding DNA: TGTGCCAGCAGTGATGGGGAGGGGGGCTACAATGAGCAGTTCTTC.

The chain employs TRBV20-1 and TRBJ1-2, with D perhaps TRBD1 (6 bases). CDR1 is DFQATT and CDR2 is SNEGSKA in the germline V gene (reference sequence). The V end lost 0 bases, the J end lost 4 bases, and 18 bases lay between the germline ends. This CDR3 is built from 16 residues. The CDR3 nucleotides read TGCAGTGCTAGAGATTCATTGGGGGGCGCTGGCTATGGCTACACCTTC. This gives the protein CSARDSLGGAGYGYTF.

The chain couples TRBV15 to TRBJ1-1; D is ambiguous. The germline CDR1 and CDR2 sequences are LNHNV and YYDKDF (reference sequence). The CDR3 sequence is 11 residues long. V was cut by 8 bases and J by 2 bases, with 6 bases left in between. The CDR3 DNA reads as TGTGCCACCGGAGTTAACACTGAAGCTTTCTTT. Protein sequence: CATGVNTEAFF.

V and J are TRBV7-9 and TRBJ2-3, with TRBD2 identical over 7 bases. CDR1 and CDR2 (germline): SEHNR, FQNEAQ (reference sequence). The CDR3 loop spans 16 amino acids. After removal of 5 bases from V and 0 bases from J, the junction contained 8 bases not matched to a gene. The CDR3 region is CASSQLTSPSTDTQYF. The CDR3 DNA sequence: TGTGCCAGCAGCCAACTGACTAGCCCAAGCACAGATACGCAGTATTTT.

V is TRBV7-3 and J is TRBJ2-1; 8 bases match TRBD2. The germline V gene has CDR1 SGHTA and CDR2 FQGTGA. V was pared by 0 bases and J by 10 bases, with 11 bases of the junction left unmatched. There are 16 residues in the CDR3. For the CDR3, the DNA is TGTGCCAGCAGCTTAACCCGGGGGGGCCTAAGGAACGAGCAGTTCTTC. Translation: CASSLTRGGLRNEQFF. Complete variable domain (other parts from reference TRBV7-3 and TRBJ2-1): GAGVSQTPSNKVTEKGKYVELRCDPISGHTALYWYRQSLGQGPEFLIYFQGTGAADDSGLPNDRFFAVRPEGSVSTLKIQRTERGDSAVYLCASSLTRGGLRNEQFFGPGTRLTVL.

Only a few counts were recorded for this clonotype. The CDR3, as DNA: TGTGCCATCAGTGGTATCGATAATTCACCCCTCCACTTT. As protein: CAISGIDNSPLHF. The chain has TRBV10-3 and TRBJ1-6; no clear D gene. The V gene lost 4 bases and the J gene lost 5 bases, with 6 bases spanning the gap. Germline assignment: CDR1 ENHRY and CDR2 SYGVKD. The CDR3 loop spans 13 amino acids.

About this clonotype itself: The junction differs from germline at one of its ends, possibly a read error. The V and J genes are TRBV11-2 and TRBJ2-5, with 10 nucleotides matching TRBD2. Germline CDR1 and CDR2: SGHAT and FQNNGV. CDR3 size: 21 residues. The CDR3 protein is CTSSSKPASGGPLSRGETQYF. The CDR3 DNA reads as TGTACCAGCAGCTCGAAACCGGCTAGCGGGGGTCCTCTCTCACGAGGAGAGACCCAGTACTTC.

J is TRBJ1-4 and V is TRBV4-1, with 10 bases identical to TRBD1. CDR3 length: 17 residues. Losses at the gene ends were 5 bases for V and 5 bases for J; bases not matched to a gene: 11. Germline lookup yields CDR1 MGHRA and CDR2 YSYEKL. CDR3 protein: CASSVGQGPYSNEKLFF. CDR3 coding DNA: TGCGCCAGCAGCGTGGGACAGGGGCCCTATTCAAATGAAAAACTGTTTTTT.

This clonotype was found a few times. CDR3 sequence reads: CASSSYYPRASSYNEQFF. DNA of the CDR3: TGTGCCAGCAGTTCATATTACCCAAGGGCCTCCTCCTACAATGAGCAGTTCTTC. The rearrangement links TRBV27 to TRBJ2-1, with unresolved D. Germline-derived CDR1 and CDR2 are MNHEY and SMNVEV (reference sequence). The CDR3 totals 18 residues. Trimming shortened V by 4 bases and J by 0 bases, and 19 bases separated the two germline ends.

The rearrangement joins TRBV4-3 to TRBJ2-1, with 7 bases fitting TRBD2. This CDR3 has 14 residues. Germline-derived CDR1 and CDR2 are LGHNA and YSLEER. V dropped 1 base and J dropped 9; count of bases not matched to a gene: 6. The CDR3 loop is CASSQVTSEGEQFF. In DNA, the CDR3 is TGCGCCAGCAGCCAAGTAACTAGCGAGGGTGAGCAGTTCTTC.

This clonotype is a singleton in its sample. The chain recombines TRBV7-2 with TRBJ1-5; D is possibly TRBD1 (5 bases). This CDR3 is 15 amino acids long. Germline-derived CDR1 and CDR2 are SGHTA and FQGNSA. The V end was cut by 2 bases, the J end by 2 bases, with 10 bases between. The CDR3 nucleotides read TGTGCCAGCAGCTTACCCAGGGCGGGCAATCAGCCCCAGCATTTT. It translates to CASSLPRAGNQPQHF.

A few counts support this clonotype. This sequence joins TRBV20-1 and TRBJ2-2; a possible D gene is TRBD1 (5 bases). V lost 3 bases, J lost 1 base, and 6 bases lay in between. Germline CDR1 DFQATT, CDR2 SNEGSKA (reference sequence). The CDR3 is 13 amino acids. The CDR3 nucleotides read TGCAGTGCTAGTACAGGGAACACCGGGGAGCTGTTTTTT. Translated: CSASTGNTGELFF.

The chain has TRBV12-3 or TRBV12-4 and TRBJ1-2; tentatively, D is TRBD1 (5 bases). V lost 5 bases and J lost 8, with 18 bases in between. CDR3 length: 14 amino acids. The CDR3 reads CASSKDVLGHGYTF. CDR3 nucleotides: TGTGCCAGCAGTAAGGACGTCTTGGGGCACGGCTACACCTTC.

The rearrangement links TRBV7-2 to TRBJ2-3; D is ambiguous. In germline, CDR1 is SGHTA, CDR2 FQGNSA. The CDR3 sequence is 15 residues long. V was shortened by 5 bases and J by 7 bases, with 19 bases between the two germline ends. For the CDR3, the DNA is TGTGCCAGCAGCCGATCCGGGCCCCCGGTTCATACGCAGTATTTT. Translation gives CASSRSGPPVHTQYF.

This clonotype came up a few times. J is TRBJ1-5 and V is TRBV4-3; D call uncertain. The V end was cut by 0 bases, the J end by 4 bases, with 10 bases between. The germline gives CDR1 LGHNA, CDR2 YSLEER. CDR3 length: 15 residues. This chain's CDR3 is CASSQDGGWNQPQHF. In DNA form, the CDR3 reads TGCGCCAGCAGCCAAGATGGAGGGTGGAATCAGCCCCAGCATTTT.

The gene calls are TRBV11-2 and TRBJ1-1, with TRBD1 identical over 7 bases. V lost 5 bases, J lost 3 bases, and 6 bases stayed unmatched. Germline V gene data show CDR1 as SGHAT and CDR2 as FQNNGV. The CDR3 loop spans 14 amino acids. CDR3 DNA sequence: TGTGCCAGCAGCACCAGACAGGGCTACACTGAAGCTTTCTTT. This encodes CASSTRQGYTEAFF.

V is TRBV12-3 or TRBV12-4 and J is TRBJ2-1; D possibly uses TRBD1 or TRBD2 (5 bases each). The CDR3 consists of 14 residues. Deletions cut 9 bases from V and 1 base from J, with 13 bases between. The CDR3 bases are TGTGCCAGTCGCCGGGACGTGTCCTACAATGAGCAGTTCTTC. The encoded protein is CASRRDVSYNEQFF.

This clonotype was counted a few times. DNA of the CDR3: TGTGCCAGCAGCTTGGCCTGGCGGCTTGGCTCCTACGAGCAGTACTTC. Protein sequence: CASSLAWRLGSYEQYF. The chain combines TRBV5-5 with TRBJ2-7, with D uncertain. V was clipped by 0 bases and J by 0 bases, with 13 bases between them. The germline V gene encodes CDR1 SGHKS and CDR2 YYEKEE (reference sequence). The CDR3 covers 16 residues.

This clonotype has ten or more counts. The V and J genes are TRBV7-9 and TRBJ2-3, with D maybe TRBD2 (6 bases). This CDR3 has 14 amino acids. Germline V gene sequence: CDR1 SEHNR, CDR2 FQNEAQ (reference sequence). V lost 7 bases, J lost 2 bases, and 13 bases lay in between. The CDR3, as DNA: TGTGCCAGCAATCCGAGCGGGTACACAGATACGCAGTATTTT. Residues: CASNPSGYTDTQYF.

Note on this clonotype: One base away lies a much larger clone, so this may be a sequencing read error. This chain links TRBV29-1 with TRBJ2-5; 7 bases line up with TRBD1. Near its end, the DNA agrees better with TRBJ2-7, so the J call may be wrong. Germline V CDR1 and CDR2: SQVTM, ANQGSEA. The CDR3 has 14 residues. CDR3 loop: CNALGQQTPGEQYF. Here the CDR3 DNA reads TGCAACGCCCTGGGACAGCAAACCCCCGGCGAGCAGTACTTC.